Shown below are 22 T cell receptor beta chains from a single sample sequenced in a study of PD-1 blockade in classical Hodgkin lymphoma. Repertoires were generated with immunoSEQ multiplex PCR, while TCRdb's copy carries only in-frame clones and drops some. The data hold more than 50,000 clones, with over 75% observed a single time. Brentuximab vedotin exposure varied, and every patient relapsed after autologous stem cell transplantation. The sequencing used peripheral blood mononuclear cells (PBMCs), collected at baseline. The source is a human donor with classical Hodgkin lymphoma.

The chain is built from TRBV27 and TRBJ1-5, with D possibly TRBD1 on 5 matching bases. V lost 6 bases and J lost 0, with 9 bases in between. There are 14 residues in the CDR3. Germline CDR1 MNHEY, CDR2 SMNVEV (reference sequence). The CDR3 loop reads CASRRDYSNQPQHF. CDR3 nucleotide sequence: TGTGCCAGCAGGAGGGACTATAGCAATCAGCCCCAGCATTTT.

This chain connects TRBV10-2 to TRBJ2-1, with unresolved D. Germline CDR1 reads WSHSY; CDR2 reads SAAADI. V was pared by 2 bases and J by 10 bases, with 3 bases between. The CDR3 consists of 10 residues. The CDR3 DNA follows: TGCGCCAGCAGTGAGAGGGAGCAGTTCTTC. Protein sequence: CASSEREQFF.

The rearrangement uses TRBV5-1 and TRBJ2-2; D gene uncertain. With 0 bases removed from V and 8 bases from J, the gap between germline ends came to 14 bases. The CDR3 runs to 15 residues. In germline, CDR1 is SGHRS, CDR2 YFSETQ. The CDR3 spells CASSLEGQKSGELFF. The CDR3 DNA is TGCGCCAGCAGCTTGGAGGGCCAAAAATCGGGGGAGCTGTTTTTT.

This clone has just a few counts. The J gene is TRBJ1-1, the V gene TRBV2; D is possibly TRBD1 (5 bases). This CDR3 comprises 12 residues. Looked up from germline, CDR1 is SNHLY and CDR2 is FYNNEI. Trimming left V 8 bases short and J 3 bases short, with 10 bases between. DNA for the CDR3: TGTGCCAGCGAGGGACGGTACACTGAAGCTTTCTTT. It specifies CASEGRYTEAFF.

This chain connects TRBV29-1 to TRBJ1-2; D remains ambiguous. Germline CDR1 reads SQVTM; CDR2 reads ANQGSEA. The CDR3 is made up of 12 amino acids. Trimming pared 2 bases from V and 3 bases from J, leaving 7 bases between. CDR3: CSVETGYYGYTF. The CDR3 DNA reads TGCAGCGTTGAAACGGGATACTATGGCTACACCTTC. Together with reference TRBV29-1 and TRBJ1-2, the CDR3 gives the full variable domain: SAVISQKPSRDICQRGTSLTIQCQVDSQVTMMFWYRQQPGQSLTLIATANQGSEATYESGFVIDKFPISRPNLTFSTLTVSNMSPEDSSIYLCSVETGYYGYTFGSGTRLTVV.

The chain joins TRBV19 to TRBJ1-1; D is perhaps TRBD1 (6 bases). V lost 6 bases, J lost 4 bases, and 12 bases lay in between. This CDR3 is 13 amino acids long. Per germline, CDR1 LNHDA and CDR2 SQIVND (reference sequence). CDR3 coding DNA: TGTGCCAGTAGCATTCAGGGGTTCACTGAAGCTTTCTTT. It translates to CASSIQGFTEAFF.

The rearrangement uses TRBV7-2 and TRBJ1-1; 7 bases match TRBD1. V was pared by 3 bases and J by 2 bases, with 3 bases of the junction left unmatched. Per the germline V gene, CDR1 is SGHTA and CDR2 is FQGNSA. This CDR3 is 14 amino acids long. Here the CDR3 DNA reads TGTGCCAGCAGCTTGACAGGGATTAACACTGAAGCTTTCTTT. Its translation is CASSLTGINTEAFF.

This clone was recorded only once. The chain links TRBV5-1 to TRBJ2-2; possibly TRBD1 for D (5 bases). The CDR3 spans 13 residues. Trimming removed 3 bases from V and 5 bases from J, with 8 bases in between. Germline values: CDR1 SGHRS, CDR2 YFSETQ. CDR3 loop: CASSSTVTGELFF. The CDR3 DNA reads as TGCGCCAGCAGCTCGACAGTGACCGGGGAGCTGTTTTTT.

The chain recombines TRBV2 with TRBJ2-2; 11 bases are shared with TRBD2. Looked up from germline, CDR1 is SNHLY and CDR2 is FYNNEI. The ends lost 6 bases at V and 4 bases at J; junction bases unmatched: 7. This CDR3 is 16 amino acids long. The CDR3 region has the DNA TGTGCCAGCAGGCGGGGGCTAGCGGGGGGCACCGGGGAGCTGTTTTTT. Protein: CASRRGLAGGTGELFF. Full variable domain (outside the CDR3, taken from reference TRBV2 and TRBJ2-2): EPEVTQTPSHQVTQMGQEVILRCVPISNHLYFYWYRQILGQKVEFLVSFYNNEISEKSEIFDDQFSVERPDGSNFTLKIRSTKLEDSAMYFCASRRGLAGGTGELFFGEGSRLTVL.

The chain combines TRBV29-1 with TRBJ2-7; 7 positions agree with TRBD1. The CDR3 consists of 14 residues. The junction had 9 bases not matched to a gene; V was cut back by 6 bases and J by 1 base. Per germline, CDR1 SQVTM and CDR2 ANQGSEA. CDR3 DNA sequence: TGCAGCGTATCGAGCCCGACAGGGTCCTACGAGCAGTACTTC. Protein product: CSVSSPTGSYEQYF.

The count of this clone is one. Here the CDR3 reads CASSYWDGTGELFF. The CDR3 DNA sequence: TGTGCCAGCAGCTATTGGGACGGCACCGGGGAGCTGTTTTTT. The genes are TRBV6-5 and TRBJ2-2, with D perhaps TRBD1 or TRBD2 (5 bases each). V was trimmed by 6 bases and J by 4 bases, leaving 12 bases between them. This CDR3 region has 14 residues. Germline V gene sequence: CDR1 MNHEY, CDR2 SVGAGI.

This chain connects TRBV5-6 to TRBJ2-3, with no clear D. The V end was cut by 4 bases, the J end by 6 bases, with 18 bases between. Germline V gives CDR1 SGHDT, CDR2 YYEEEE. The CDR3 extends over 15 amino acids. CDR3 sequence reads: CASSRMGFEVDTQYF. The DNA of the CDR3 is TGTGCCAGCAGCCGGATGGGGTTTGAGGTGGATACGCAGTATTTT.

J is TRBJ2-2 and V is TRBV2; possible D gene TRBD2, 7 bases. V lost 7 bases to trimming and J lost 12 bases, with 9 bases between them. This CDR3 region has 10 residues. Germline values: CDR1 SNHLY, CDR2 FYNNEI. In nucleotides, the CDR3 is TGTGCCAGCAAGGGGGGGCAGCTGTTTTTT. Its protein is CASKGGQLFF.

The chain has TRBV4-1 and TRBJ2-7; tentative D call: TRBD1 (6 bases). Germline V gene data show CDR1 as MGHRA and CDR2 as YSYEKL. V was pared by 1 base and J by 3 bases, with 13 bases between. The CDR3 runs to 15 residues. The chain's CDR3 is CASSQVEGHLYEQYF. The CDR3 nucleotides read TGCGCCAGCAGCCAAGTTGAGGGACACCTCTACGAGCAGTACTTC.

The gene calls are TRBV27 and TRBJ1-6, with 8 bases identical to TRBD1. Per germline, CDR1 MNHEY and CDR2 SMNVEV (reference sequence). CDR3 length: 16 residues. V lost 5 bases to trimming and J lost 0 bases; unmatched junction nucleotides: 3. The CDR3 protein is CASSGGQGSYNSPLHF. The DNA of the CDR3 is TGTGCCAGCAGTGGAGGACAGGGCTCCTATAATTCACCCCTCCACTTT.

This chain uses TRBV6-5 with TRBJ1-2, with D tentatively TRBD1 (5 bases). The CDR3 totals 14 residues. Trimming removed 7 bases at V and 3 bases at J, with 15 bases between. Germline CDR1 and CDR2: MNHEY and SVGAGI. The CDR3 DNA sequence: TGTGCCAGCACTCCCGTCGGGACGGACTATGGCTACACCTTC. Translated, it gives CASTPVGTDYGYTF.

The genes are TRBV27 and TRBJ2-3; no clear D gene. The CDR3 is 13 amino acids. Deletions cut 3 bases from V and 2 bases from J, with 6 bases between. CDR1 and CDR2 from the germline V gene are MNHEY and SMNVEV (reference sequence). CDR3 loop: CASSLIATDTQYF. The CDR3 nucleotides are TGTGCCAGCAGTTTGATAGCCACAGATACGCAGTATTTT.

V and J are TRBV29-1 and TRBJ1-2, with 9 bases lining up with TRBD1. V lost 6 bases to trimming and J lost 2 bases; unmatched junction nucleotides: 7. Looked up from germline, CDR1 is SQVTM and CDR2 is ANQGSEA. This CDR3 is built from 14 residues. The CDR3 spells CSVEQGAVNYGYTF. The DNA of the CDR3 is TGCAGCGTAGAACAGGGGGCCGTGAACTATGGCTACACCTTC.

The CDR3 spells CASSFGTSGADTQYF. In DNA, the CDR3 is TGTGCCAGCAGCTTTGGGACTAGCGGGGCAGATACGCAGTATTTT. The chain has TRBV7-9 and TRBJ2-3, with TRBD2 matching over 13 bases. Germline CDR1 and CDR2: SEHNR and FQNEAQ (reference sequence). The CDR3 contains 15 residues. V lost 3 bases and J lost 4; bases outside the gene matches: 1.

This chain uses TRBV4-1 with TRBJ2-3, with D perhaps assigned TRBD1 or TRBD2 (5 bases each). V shed 1 base and J shed 6 bases, with 11 bases lying between them. The CDR3 contains 14 residues. Germline V gene data show CDR1 as MGHRA and CDR2 as YSYEKL. The CDR3 bases are TGCGCCAGCAGCCAAGGAATAGGGACCGATACGCAGTATTTT. Its translation: CASSQGIGTDTQYF.

The chain is built from TRBV7-9 and TRBJ1-2; D is uncertain. The germline V and J ends were trimmed by 1 base and 1 base, with 10 bases remaining between them. CDR3 size: 15 residues. Germline CDR1 and CDR2: SEHNR and FQNEAQ (reference sequence). Written as DNA, the CDR3 is TGTGCCAGCAGCTTAGGGTACAAGCATAACTATGGCTACACCTTC. Its translation: CASSLGYKHNYGYTF. The variable domain in full, with the rest retrieved from reference TRBV7-9 and TRBJ1-2, is DTGVSQNPRHKITKRGQNVTFRCDPISEHNRLYWYRQTLGQGPEFLTYFQNEAQLEKSRLLSDRFSAERPKGSFSTLEIQRTEQGDSAMYLCASSLGYKHNYGYTFGSGTRLTVV.

DNA for the CDR3: TGTGCCAGCAGCTCGGAAGCTTTCTTT. Translation: CASSSEAFF. This chain joins TRBV7-9 and TRBJ1-1; D gene ambiguous. The CDR3 runs to 9 residues. V shed 4 bases and J shed 8 bases, with 2 bases lying between them. In germline, CDR1 is SEHNR, CDR2 FQNEAQ (reference sequence).